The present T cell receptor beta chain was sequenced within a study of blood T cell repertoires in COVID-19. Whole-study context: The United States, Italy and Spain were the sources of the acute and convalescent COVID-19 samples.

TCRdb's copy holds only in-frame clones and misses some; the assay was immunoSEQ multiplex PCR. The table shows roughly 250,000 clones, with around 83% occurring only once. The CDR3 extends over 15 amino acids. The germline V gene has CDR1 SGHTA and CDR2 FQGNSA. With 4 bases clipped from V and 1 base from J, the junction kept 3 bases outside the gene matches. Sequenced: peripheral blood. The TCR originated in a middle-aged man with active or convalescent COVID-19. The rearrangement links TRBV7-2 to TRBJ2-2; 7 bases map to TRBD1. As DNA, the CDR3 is TGTGCCAGCAGCTGGAACAGGGGGAACACCGGGGAGCTGTTTTTT. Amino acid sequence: CASSWNRGNTGELFF.